The T cell receptor beta chain described here comes from a study of regulatory T cells in long-lasting Graves disease. Germline V gene lookup returns CDR1 SGHRS and CDR2 YFSETQ. The CDR3 length is 13 residues. Germline trimming cut 4 bases from V and 1 base from J; bases unmatched to any gene: 2. Findings and caveats of the study: There were preferences for TRBV28, TRBJ1-2 and TRBJ2-5 in persistent disease.

With regard to this clonotype: The antigen is undetermined.

Library construction for TCR beta used iRepertoire HTBI primers and Arm-PCR of CDR3 regions. TCRdb reprocessed the multiplex PCR reads via MiXCR and lists one record per CDR3 protein. The sample shows about 470,000 distinct CDR3 sequences, more than 20% of them seen only once. Described time point: persistent/refractory GD, antithyroid drugs over 5 years with positive TRAb. After RNA was extracted from PBMCs, the TCR library was made from it. Patients were enrolled at an endocrinology department in Xi'an, China. The source is a female donor with Graves disease. The sequencing here drew on peripheral blood mononuclear cells (PBMCs), taken when the disease was refractory, from a patient treated with antithyroid drugs. The rearrangement joins TRBV5-1 to TRBJ2-7; TRBD1 matches 7 bases. The CDR3 region is CASSMDRSYEQYF. The CDR3 DNA follows: TGCGCCAGCAGCATGGACAGGTCCTACGAGCAGTACTTC.